This note documents a single T cell receptor beta chain sequence. It lacks a known antigen. No per-base quality is available; no much larger clone lies one base away. The source of the sample is a study of a mutant IDH1 vaccine in newly diagnosed glioma (dated by TCRdb to the early 2020s). A note on the overall study: Eight vaccinations were administered to patients in weeks 1, 3, 5, 7, 11, 15, 19 and 23, corresponding to visits V03 through V10. In the chemotherapy-containing groups, vaccination started alongside temozolomide cycles, whereas in patients who had radiotherapy alone it started 4-6 weeks after radiotherapy. The approximately 33 treated patients were roughly 62% male and 37.5% female, with a mean age of approximately 38 years. Before enrollment, most patients had been given radiochemotherapy with temozolomide as standard therapy, while the rest had received either radiotherapy alone or temozolomide alone. Peripheral blood was drawn at six visits: V03 (baseline), V05, V07, V10, V12 and V13. For exploratory analyses, about two dozen treated patients had longitudinal TCRB deep sequencing done wherever samples were available.

The V and J ends are trimmed by 0 bases and 2 bases, leaving 10 bases between them. From cysteine to phenylalanine, the CDR3 is 16 amino acids long. CDR3 DNA is the only sequence kept; it has 48 bases, read in frame from the first base. Taken from the germline V gene, the CDR1 and CDR2 loops are MNHNS and SASEGT. What the study reported, not specific to this receptor: Across multiple MHC alleles, vaccine-induced immune responses were seen in around 93% of patients. Selection of PBMC samples for TCRB deep sequencing was based on availability. No apparent relationship was observed between pseudoprogression and alterations in the top peripheral T cell clonotypes detected by TCRB sequencing. It was noted by the authors that analyses of patient blood samples could not be reproduced owing to sample limitations.

The time point label for this specimen denotes: week 23, last vaccination. Each vaccine dose, consisting of 300 ug of a 20-mer mutant IDH1 peptide in Montanide, was administered subcutaneously with topical imiquimod. Donors had newly diagnosed WHO grade 3 or 4 IDH1-mutant astrocytomas with loss of nuclear ATRX. The samples were drawn from NOA16, a multicentre, single-arm, open-label phase I trial in Germany that tested a mutant IDH1 peptide vaccine in humans for the first time. The DNeasy Blood and Tissue Kit was used to extract genomic DNA from EDTA blood for TCRB sequencing. The library was generated by the immunoSEQ multiplex PCR assay. The hsTCRB Kit was used according to the manufacturer's protocol to amplify rearranged TCR beta chain sequences. TCRB libraries were sequenced on an Illumina MiSeq. As for how the authors treated the data: The kit vendor's proprietary platform handled demultiplexing, trimming and gene mapping. TCRdb's version of the immuneACCESS table is confined to in-frame rearrangements and falls short of the full clone set. An unresolved V gene accounts for under half of the shortfall where checked; the remainder is of unknown origin. The V and J calls and clone size are taken from that table; D and trimming were inferred from the DNA. In all, the sample holds approximately 44,000 clones, and less than 85% of those were seen once. Jointly, the top ten make up about 2.2% of the sample.

Source: PBMCs, taken from a glioma patient whose treatment included an IDH1 peptide vaccine. Rearrangement joined TRBV6-1 to TRBJ2-2; perhaps TRBD1 is the D gene, with 6 bases matching. The clonotype comes from a woman younger than 30 with glioma. Some clones in this sample may be carry-over from other donors' samples. The nucleotides are TGTGCCAGCAGTGAAGCTGGCAGGGGAAACACCGGGGAGCTGTTTTTT. It encodes CASSEAGRGNTGELFF.